This T cell receptor beta chain stems from a study of blood T cell repertoires in COVID-19 (dated by TCRdb to 2020 to 2022). General notes on the study: Collaborator samples came from the United States, Italy and Spain and covered acute and convalescent phases of COVID-19. Nearly every sample came with metadata listing a de-identified subject ID, COVID-19 status, age in years and sex. Where available, HLA class I and class II types were taken from metadata supplied by the sample provider and were not determined by assay-based typing. The repertoires were made available in a free public database intended to serve as a resource for research on the immune response to SARS-CoV-2. The samples were drawn from two sources: the first 160 participants of the ongoing ImmuneRACE study, and 1,200 or so subjects contributed by 6 global collaborators. The prospective study material was composed of cDNA or gDNA derived from T cells, B-cell-depleted T cells, or PBMCs. Deeply sampled blood TCRbeta repertoires from subjects exposed to, actively infected with, or recovered from COVID-19 were included in the dataset.

This clone has only a few counts. Which antigen it targets is not known. Base qualities were left out, and no much larger clone turns up one base away. The immunoSEQ Assay, a bias-controlled multiplex PCR, was used to amplify TCRbeta CDR3 regions from genomic DNA. As for the original processing: The number of nucleated cells in each sample was estimated from the amplification of reference gene primers within the assay. To quantify the absolute abundance of each unique TCRbeta CDR3 rearrangement, sequence reads were collapsed and filtered. For each sample, productive Simpson clonality was calculated as the square root of Simpson's diversity index over productive rearrangements. Entries here come from immuneACCESS through TCRdb and include only in-frame sequences with V and J called. Some clones fail to appear in such tables; in the studies checked, an unresolved V gene covers under half of the shortfall, and the cause of the remainder is unknown. That table gives V, J and clone size, and the DNA gave D and trimming. The sample table contains about 59,000 clones; only one count was recorded for 79% of them. About 3% of the sample lies in the top ten.

For CDR1 and CDR2, the germline V gene lists SGHTA and FQGTGA. At the junction V is shortened by 4 bases and J by 4 bases; bases outside the gene matches: 5. Its CDR3 holds 14 amino acids, cysteine through phenylalanine. The retained sequence is limited to the CDR3, 42 bases, with the frame set at the first base. Study-wide conclusions, independent of this receptor: How much clinical and demographic metadata was included differed by source and by participant, and the metadata was provided uncurated.

Each collaborating institution followed its own protocols to collect whole blood in K2EDTA tubes. Collaborator samples were shipped for TCRbeta analysis as frozen whole blood, isolated PBMCs, or DNA extracted from either sample type. Sequenced input: peripheral blood. This clonotype originated in a man between 60 and 75 years old with acute or convalescent COVID-19. Recombination joined TRBV7-3 with TRBJ2-3; the junction holds 7 bases that match TRBD2. The DNA reads as follows: TGTGCCAGCAGCTCTACTAGCGCCCCAGATACGCAGTATTTT. Its amino acids are CASSSTSAPDTQYF.